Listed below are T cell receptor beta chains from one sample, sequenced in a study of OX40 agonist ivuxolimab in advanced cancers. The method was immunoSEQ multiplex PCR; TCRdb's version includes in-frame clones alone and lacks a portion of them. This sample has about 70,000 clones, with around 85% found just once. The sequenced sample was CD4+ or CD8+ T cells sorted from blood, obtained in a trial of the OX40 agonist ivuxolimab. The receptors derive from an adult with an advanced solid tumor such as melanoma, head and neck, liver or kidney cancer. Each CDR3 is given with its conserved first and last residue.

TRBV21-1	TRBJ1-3	CASSKGWGYSGNTIYF
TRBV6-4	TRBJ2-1	CASIATVYNEQFF
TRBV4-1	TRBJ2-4	CASSQPGLAGGKGKNIQYF
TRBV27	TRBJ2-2	CASSLVASGNTGELFF
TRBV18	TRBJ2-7	CASSPRPAASSYEQYF
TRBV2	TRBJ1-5	CASSPTGGGGNQPQHF
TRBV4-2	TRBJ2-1	CASSQEGKRAHYNEQFF
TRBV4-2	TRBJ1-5	CASSTTSNQPQHF
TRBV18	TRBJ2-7	CASSPRTGDPHEQYF
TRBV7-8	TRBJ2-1	CASSLAKGTAQKQFF
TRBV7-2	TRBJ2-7	CASSWFGLLYF
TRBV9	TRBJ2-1	CASSVGGYEQFF
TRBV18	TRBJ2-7	CASSPSGNSYEQYF
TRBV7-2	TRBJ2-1	CASSTGWSSYNEQFF
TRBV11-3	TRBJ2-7	CASSLVGGTEQYF
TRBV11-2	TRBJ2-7	CASSFAGGRYEQYF
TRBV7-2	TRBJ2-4	CASSPGGVAKNIQYF
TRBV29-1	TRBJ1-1	CSVAPGTGDTEAFF
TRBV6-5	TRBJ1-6	CASSRAGGNSPLHF
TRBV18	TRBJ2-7	CASARDAGSYEQYF
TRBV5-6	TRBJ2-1	CASSLFLGPRDEQFF
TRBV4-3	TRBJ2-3	CASSIDLAGGTDTQYF
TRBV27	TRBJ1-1	CASSFRGPSTEAFF
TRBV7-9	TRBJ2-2	CASSLRGQPAGELFF
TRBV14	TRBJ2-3	CASSQDQGLRSFTDTQYF
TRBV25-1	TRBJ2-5	CASSKSGDYQETQYF
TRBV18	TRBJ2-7	CASSPPISYEQYF
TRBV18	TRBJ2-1	CASSLGLAGEQFF
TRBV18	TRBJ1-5	CASSPDRGGNQPQHF
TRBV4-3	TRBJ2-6	CASSPRELAGGAGANVLTF
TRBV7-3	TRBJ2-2	CASRPQGGELFF
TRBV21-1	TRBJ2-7	CASSKTTHASYEQYF
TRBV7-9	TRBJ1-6	CASRGGLPSSYNSPLHF
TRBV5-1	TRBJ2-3	CASSLAREGADTQYF
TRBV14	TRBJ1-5	CASSPAGNQPQHF
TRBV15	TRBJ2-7	CATSRLLKRDEQYF
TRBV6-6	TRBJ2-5	CASSYFGGAQETQYF
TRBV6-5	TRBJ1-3	CASTYPGAGNTIYF
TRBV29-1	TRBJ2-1	CSVDGRQPKSSYNEQFF
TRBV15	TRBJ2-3	CATSSRGLAGTDTQYF
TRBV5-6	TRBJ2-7	CASSLGRYEQYF
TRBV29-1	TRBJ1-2	CSVEAGDGYTF
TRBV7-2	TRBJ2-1	CASSSTASSYNEQFF
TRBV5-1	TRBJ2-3	CASSLQAGYTDTQYF
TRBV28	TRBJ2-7	CASSLRRNEQYF
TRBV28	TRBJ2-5	CASSLGLAGEGTQYF
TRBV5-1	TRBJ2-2	CASSLQGSSTGELFF
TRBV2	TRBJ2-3	CASSVWRDGADTQYF
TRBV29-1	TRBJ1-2	CSVSFQRYGYTF
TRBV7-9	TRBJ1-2	CASSLELAAGAPNTF
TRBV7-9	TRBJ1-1	CASSLAGFGPEAFF
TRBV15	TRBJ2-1	CATSRADSSNEQFF
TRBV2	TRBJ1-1	CASSVGHTNTEAFF
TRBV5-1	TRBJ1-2	CASSSEGQGGGYTF
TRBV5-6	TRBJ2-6	CASSFGSVRGTGANVLTF
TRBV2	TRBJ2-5	CASKGEETQYF
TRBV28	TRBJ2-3	CASSLRLTSGGGDTQYF
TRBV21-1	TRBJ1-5	CASSLGTEYSNQPQHF
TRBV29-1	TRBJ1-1	CSATGQYTEAFF
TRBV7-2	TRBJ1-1	CASSLGLRGYTEAFF